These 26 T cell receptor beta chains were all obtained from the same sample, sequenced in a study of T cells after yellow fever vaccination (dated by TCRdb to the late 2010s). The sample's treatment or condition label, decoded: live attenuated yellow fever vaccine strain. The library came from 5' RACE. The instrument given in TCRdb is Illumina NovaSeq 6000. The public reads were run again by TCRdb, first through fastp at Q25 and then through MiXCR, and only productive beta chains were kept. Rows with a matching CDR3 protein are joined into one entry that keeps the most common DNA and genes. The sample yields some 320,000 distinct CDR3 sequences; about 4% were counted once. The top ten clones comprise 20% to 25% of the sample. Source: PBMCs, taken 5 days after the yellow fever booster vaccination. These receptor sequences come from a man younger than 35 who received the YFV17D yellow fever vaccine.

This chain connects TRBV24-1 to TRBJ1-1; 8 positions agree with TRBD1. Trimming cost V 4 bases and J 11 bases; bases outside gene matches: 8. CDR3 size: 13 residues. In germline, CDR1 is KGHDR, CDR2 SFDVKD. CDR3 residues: CATSEADRATAFF. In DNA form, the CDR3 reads TGTGCCACCAGTGAAGCGGACAGGGCAACTGCTTTCTTT.

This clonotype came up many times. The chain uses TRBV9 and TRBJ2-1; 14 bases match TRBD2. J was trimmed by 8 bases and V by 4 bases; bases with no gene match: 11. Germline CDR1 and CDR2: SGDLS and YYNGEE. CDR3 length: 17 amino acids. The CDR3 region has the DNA TGTGCCAGCAGCTCACTGACTAGCGGGGGGGCATTGGATGAGCAGTTCTTC. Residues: CASSSLTSGGALDEQFF.

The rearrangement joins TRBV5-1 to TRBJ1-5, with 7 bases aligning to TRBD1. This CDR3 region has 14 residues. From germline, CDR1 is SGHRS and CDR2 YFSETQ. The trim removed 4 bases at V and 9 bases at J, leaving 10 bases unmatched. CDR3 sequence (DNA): TGCGCCAGCAGCCAGGGGGATCCGGCGGGGCCCCAGCATTTT. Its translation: CASSQGDPAGPQHF.

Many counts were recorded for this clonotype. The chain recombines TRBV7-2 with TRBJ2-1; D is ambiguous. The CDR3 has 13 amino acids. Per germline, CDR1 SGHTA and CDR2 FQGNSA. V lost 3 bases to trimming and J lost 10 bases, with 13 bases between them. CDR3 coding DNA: TGTGCCAGCAGCTTGGACCTCCTTCGGGAGCAGTTCTTC. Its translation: CASSLDLLREQFF.

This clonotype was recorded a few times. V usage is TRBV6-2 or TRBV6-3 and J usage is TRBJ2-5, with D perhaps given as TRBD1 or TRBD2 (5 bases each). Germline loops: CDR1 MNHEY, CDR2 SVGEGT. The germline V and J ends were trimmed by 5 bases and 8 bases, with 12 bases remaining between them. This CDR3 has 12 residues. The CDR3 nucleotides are TGTGCCAGCAGTGGGACCACCTTAACCCAGTACTTC. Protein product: CASSGTTLTQYF.

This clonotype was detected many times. DNA of the CDR3: TGTGCCACACAGACGGGGATCTTCGGCGAGCAGTACTTC. Protein sequence: CATQTGIFGEQYF. This chain uses TRBV6-5 with TRBJ2-7, with D perhaps TRBD2 (5 bases). V was pared by 10 bases and J by 6 bases, with 19 bases between. Per the germline V gene, CDR1 is MNHEY and CDR2 is SVGAGI. This CDR3 has 13 residues.

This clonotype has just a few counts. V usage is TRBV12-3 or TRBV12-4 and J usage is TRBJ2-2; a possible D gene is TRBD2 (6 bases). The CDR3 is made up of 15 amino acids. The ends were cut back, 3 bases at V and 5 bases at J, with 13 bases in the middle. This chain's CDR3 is CASSLGTALTGELFF. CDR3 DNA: TGTGCCAGCAGTTTGGGGACTGCCCTGACCGGGGAGCTGTTTTTT.

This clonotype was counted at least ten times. The CDR3 loop reads CSAIGPRANTQYF. CDR3 coding DNA: TGCAGTGCCATCGGGCCCAGAGCCAATACGCAGTATTTT. The chain employs TRBV20-1 and TRBJ2-3; D ambiguous. V lost 6 bases and J 7 bases, leaving 17 bases between the germline ends. The length of the CDR3 is 13 residues. Germline V gene lookup returns CDR1 DFQATT and CDR2 SNEGSKA (reference sequence).

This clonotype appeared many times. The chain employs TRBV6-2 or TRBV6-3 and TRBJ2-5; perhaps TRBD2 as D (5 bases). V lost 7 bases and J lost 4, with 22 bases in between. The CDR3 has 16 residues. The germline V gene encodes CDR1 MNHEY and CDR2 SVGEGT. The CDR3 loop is CASTTGLVGWGETQYF. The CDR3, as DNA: TGTGCCAGCACCACCGGACTGGTCGGATGGGGAGAGACCCAGTACTTC.

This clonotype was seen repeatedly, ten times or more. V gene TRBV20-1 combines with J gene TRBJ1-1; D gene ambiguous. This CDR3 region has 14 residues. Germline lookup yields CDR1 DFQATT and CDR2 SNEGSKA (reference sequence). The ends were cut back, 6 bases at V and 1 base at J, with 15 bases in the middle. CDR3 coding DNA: TGCAGTGCCCCGACCCTCGACGGGAACACTGAAGCTTTCTTT. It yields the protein CSAPTLDGNTEAFF.

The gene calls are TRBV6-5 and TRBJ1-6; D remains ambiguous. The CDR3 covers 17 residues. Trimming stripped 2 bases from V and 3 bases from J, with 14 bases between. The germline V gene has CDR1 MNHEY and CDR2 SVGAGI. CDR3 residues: CASSYGMRTFYNSPLHF. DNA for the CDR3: TGTGCCAGCAGTTACGGAATGAGGACCTTCTATAATTCACCCCTCCACTTT.

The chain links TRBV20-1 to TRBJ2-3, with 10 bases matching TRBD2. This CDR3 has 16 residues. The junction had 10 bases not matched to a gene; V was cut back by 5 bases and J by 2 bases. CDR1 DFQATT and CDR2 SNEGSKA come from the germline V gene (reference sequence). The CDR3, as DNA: TGCAGTGCTCCTTTTAGCGGGAGGAGTTTCACAGATACGCAGTATTTT. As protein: CSAPFSGRSFTDTQYF.

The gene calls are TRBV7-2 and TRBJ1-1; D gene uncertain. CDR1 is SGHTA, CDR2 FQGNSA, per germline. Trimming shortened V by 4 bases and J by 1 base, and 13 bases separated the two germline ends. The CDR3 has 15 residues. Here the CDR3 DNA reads TGTGCCAGCAGCTCGTCGCTCGGGCCGAACACTGAAGCTTTCTTT. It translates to CASSSSLGPNTEAFF.

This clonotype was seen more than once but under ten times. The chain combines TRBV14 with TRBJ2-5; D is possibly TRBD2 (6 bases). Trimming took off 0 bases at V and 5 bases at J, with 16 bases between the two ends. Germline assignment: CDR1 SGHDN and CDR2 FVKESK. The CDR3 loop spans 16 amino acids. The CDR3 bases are TGTGCCAGCAGCCAAGATGCGGAGGGGATGGGTGAGACCCAGTACTTC. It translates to CASSQDAEGMGETQYF.

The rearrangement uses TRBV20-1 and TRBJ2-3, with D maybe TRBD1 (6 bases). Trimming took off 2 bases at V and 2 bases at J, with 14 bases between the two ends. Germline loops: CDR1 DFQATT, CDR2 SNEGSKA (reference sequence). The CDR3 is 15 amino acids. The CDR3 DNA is TGCAGTGCTAGAAGAAGACAGGCCCCCACAGATACGCAGTATTTT. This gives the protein CSARRRQAPTDTQYF.

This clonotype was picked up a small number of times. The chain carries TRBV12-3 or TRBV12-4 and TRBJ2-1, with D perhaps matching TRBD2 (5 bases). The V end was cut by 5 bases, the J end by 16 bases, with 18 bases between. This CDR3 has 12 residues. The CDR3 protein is CASSPQTTFVFF. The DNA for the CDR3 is TGTGCCAGCAGTCCACAGACTACCTTTGTCTTCTTC.

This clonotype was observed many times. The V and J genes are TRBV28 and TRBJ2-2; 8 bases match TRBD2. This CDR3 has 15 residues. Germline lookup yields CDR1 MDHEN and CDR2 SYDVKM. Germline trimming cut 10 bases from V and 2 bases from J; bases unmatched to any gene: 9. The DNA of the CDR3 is TGTGCCACCTTAACTAGCGGAGCAAACACCGGGGAGCTGTTTTTT. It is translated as CATLTSGANTGELFF.

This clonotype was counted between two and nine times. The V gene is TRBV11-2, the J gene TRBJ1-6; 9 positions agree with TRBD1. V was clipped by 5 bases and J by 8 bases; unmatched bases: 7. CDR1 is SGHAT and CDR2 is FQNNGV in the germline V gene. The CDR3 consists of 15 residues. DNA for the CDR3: TGTGCCAGCAGCAGACGGACAGGGGCGGATTCACCCCTCCACTTT. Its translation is CASSRRTGADSPLHF.

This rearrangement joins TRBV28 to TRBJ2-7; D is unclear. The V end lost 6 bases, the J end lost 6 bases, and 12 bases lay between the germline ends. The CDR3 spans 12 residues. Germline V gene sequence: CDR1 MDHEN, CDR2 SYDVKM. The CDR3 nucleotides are TGTGCCAGCAGCGGCCAACGCTCCGAGCAGTACGTC. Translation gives CASSGQRSEQYV.

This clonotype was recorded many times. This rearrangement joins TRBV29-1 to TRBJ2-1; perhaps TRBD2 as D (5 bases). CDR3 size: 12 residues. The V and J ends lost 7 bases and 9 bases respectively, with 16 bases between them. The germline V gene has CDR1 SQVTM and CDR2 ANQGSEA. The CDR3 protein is CSAPPAGGEQFF. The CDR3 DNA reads TGCAGCGCCCCCCCGGCGGGCGGTGAGCAGTTCTTC.

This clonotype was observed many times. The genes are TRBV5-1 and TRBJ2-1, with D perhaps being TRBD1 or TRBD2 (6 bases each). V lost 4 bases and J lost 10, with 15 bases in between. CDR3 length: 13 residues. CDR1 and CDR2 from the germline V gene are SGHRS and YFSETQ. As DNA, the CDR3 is TGCGCCAGCAGCCCGGACAGAGCGGGCGAGCAGTTCTTC. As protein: CASSPDRAGEQFF.

CDR3 residues: CASSPPGTGGSGELFF. The CDR3 nucleotides read TGTGCCAGCAGCCCCCCTGGGACAGGGGGCTCCGGGGAGCTGTTTTTT. V and J are TRBV28 and TRBJ2-2; the match to TRBD1 covers 12 bases. Germline V gene sequence: CDR1 MDHEN, CDR2 SYDVKM. Trimming took 6 bases from V and 6 from J; bases not matched to a gene: 8. CDR3 length: 16 amino acids.

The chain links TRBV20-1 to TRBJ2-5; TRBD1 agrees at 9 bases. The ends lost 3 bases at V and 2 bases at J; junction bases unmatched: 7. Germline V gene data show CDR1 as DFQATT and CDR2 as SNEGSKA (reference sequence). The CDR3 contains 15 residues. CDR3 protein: CSARYRDRVQETQYF. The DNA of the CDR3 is TGCAGTGCTAGGTACCGGGACAGGGTGCAAGAGACCCAGTACTTC.

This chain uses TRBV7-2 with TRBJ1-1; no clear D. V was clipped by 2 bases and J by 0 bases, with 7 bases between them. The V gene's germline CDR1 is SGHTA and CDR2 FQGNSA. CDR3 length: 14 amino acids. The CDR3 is CASSLYGLNTEAFF. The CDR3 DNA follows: TGTGCCAGCAGCTTATACGGCCTGAACACTGAAGCTTTCTTT.

CDR3 DNA sequence: TGTGCCATCAGTGGTACGAAAGGGCTTGGGGCCAACGTCCTGACTTTC. It codes for CAISGTKGLGANVLTF. V gene TRBV10-3 combines with J gene TRBJ2-6; D unclear. Germline assignment: CDR1 ENHRY and CDR2 SYGVKD. The CDR3 has 16 amino acids. The V end was cut by 4 bases, the J end by 3 bases, with 13 bases between.

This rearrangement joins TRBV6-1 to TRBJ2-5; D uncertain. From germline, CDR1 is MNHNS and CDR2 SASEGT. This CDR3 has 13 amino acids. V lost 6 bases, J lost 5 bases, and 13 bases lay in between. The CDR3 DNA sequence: TGTGCCAGCAGAGAGCCCCGGGCGGAGACCCAGTACTTC. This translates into CASREPRAETQYF.